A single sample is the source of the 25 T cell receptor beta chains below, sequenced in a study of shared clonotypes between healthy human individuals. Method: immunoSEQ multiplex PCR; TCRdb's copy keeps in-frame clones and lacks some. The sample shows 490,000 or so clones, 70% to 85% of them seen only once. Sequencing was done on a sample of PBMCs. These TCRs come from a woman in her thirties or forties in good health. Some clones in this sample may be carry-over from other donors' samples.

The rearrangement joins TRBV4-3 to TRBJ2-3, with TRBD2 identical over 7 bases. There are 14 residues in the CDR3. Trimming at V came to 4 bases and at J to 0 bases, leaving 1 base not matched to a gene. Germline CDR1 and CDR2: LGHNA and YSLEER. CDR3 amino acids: CASSRRGSTDTQYF. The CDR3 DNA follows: TGCGCCAGCAGCCGGCGGGGGAGCACAGATACGCAGTATTTT.

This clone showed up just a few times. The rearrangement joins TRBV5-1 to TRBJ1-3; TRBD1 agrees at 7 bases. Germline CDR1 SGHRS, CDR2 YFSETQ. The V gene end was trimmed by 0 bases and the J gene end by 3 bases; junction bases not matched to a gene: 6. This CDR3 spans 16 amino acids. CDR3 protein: CASSLAGQKFGNTIYF. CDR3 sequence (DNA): TGCGCCAGCAGCTTGGCGGGACAGAAGTTTGGAAACACCATATATTTT.

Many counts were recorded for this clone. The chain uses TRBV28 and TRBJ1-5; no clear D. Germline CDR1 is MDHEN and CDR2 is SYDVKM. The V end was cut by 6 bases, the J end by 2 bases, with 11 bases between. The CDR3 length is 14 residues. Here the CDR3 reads CASSPVVGNQPQHF. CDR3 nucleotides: TGTGCCAGCAGCCCCGTCGTGGGCAATCAGCCCCAGCATTTT.

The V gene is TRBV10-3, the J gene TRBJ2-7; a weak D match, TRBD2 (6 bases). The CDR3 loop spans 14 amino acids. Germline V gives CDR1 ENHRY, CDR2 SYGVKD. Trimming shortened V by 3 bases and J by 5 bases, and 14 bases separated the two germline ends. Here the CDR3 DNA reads TGTGCCATCAGTGAAGTTGGGGACTTGAACGAGCAGTACTTC. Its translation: CAISEVGDLNEQYF.

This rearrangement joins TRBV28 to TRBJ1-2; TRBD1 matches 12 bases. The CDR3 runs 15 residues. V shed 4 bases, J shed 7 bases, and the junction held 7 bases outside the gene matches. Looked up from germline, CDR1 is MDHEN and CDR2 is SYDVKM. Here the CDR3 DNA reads TGTGCCAGCAGTTCCGGGACAGGGGGCCTGTCTGGCTACACCTTC. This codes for CASSSGTGGLSGYTF.

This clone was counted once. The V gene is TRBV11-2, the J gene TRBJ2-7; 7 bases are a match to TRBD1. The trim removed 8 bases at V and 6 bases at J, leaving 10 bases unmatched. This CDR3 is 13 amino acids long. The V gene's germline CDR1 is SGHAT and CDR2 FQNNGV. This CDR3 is CASRPTGLGEQYF. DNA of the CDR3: TGTGCCAGCCGACCGACAGGGCTTGGCGAGCAGTACTTC.

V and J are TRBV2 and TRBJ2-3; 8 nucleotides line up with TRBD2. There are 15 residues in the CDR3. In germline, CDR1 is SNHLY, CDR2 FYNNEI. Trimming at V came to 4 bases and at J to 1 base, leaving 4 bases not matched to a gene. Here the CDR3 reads CASSVQTSGTDTQYF. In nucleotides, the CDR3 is TGTGCCAGCAGTGTACAGACTAGCGGCACAGATACGCAGTATTTT.

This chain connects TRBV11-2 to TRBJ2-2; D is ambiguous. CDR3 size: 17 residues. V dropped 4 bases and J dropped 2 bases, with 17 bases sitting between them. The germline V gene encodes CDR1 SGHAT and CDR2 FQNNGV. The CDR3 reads CASSSLDRQANTGELFF. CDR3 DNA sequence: TGTGCCAGCAGCTCCCTGGACCGGCAGGCTAACACCGGGGAGCTGTTTTTT.

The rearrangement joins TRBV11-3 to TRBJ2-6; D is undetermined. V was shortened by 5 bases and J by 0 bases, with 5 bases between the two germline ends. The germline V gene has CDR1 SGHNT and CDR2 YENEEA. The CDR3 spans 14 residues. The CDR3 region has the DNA TGTGCCAGCAGCCCGAACTCTGGGGCCAACGTCCTGACTTTC. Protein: CASSPNSGANVLTF.

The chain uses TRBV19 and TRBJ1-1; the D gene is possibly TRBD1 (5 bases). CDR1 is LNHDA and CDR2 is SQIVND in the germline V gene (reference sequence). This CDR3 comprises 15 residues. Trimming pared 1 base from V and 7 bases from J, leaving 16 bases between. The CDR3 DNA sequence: TGTGCCAGTAGTATAGGGAGGGACGGGGGACGTGAAGCTTTCTTT. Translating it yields CASSIGRDGGREAFF. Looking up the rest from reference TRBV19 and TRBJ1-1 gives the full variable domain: DGGITQSPKYLFRKEGQNVTLSCEQNLNHDAMYWYRQDPGQGLRLIYYSQIVNDFQKGDIAEGYSVSREKKESFPLTVTSAQKNPTAFYLCASSIGRDGGREAFFGQGTRLTVV.

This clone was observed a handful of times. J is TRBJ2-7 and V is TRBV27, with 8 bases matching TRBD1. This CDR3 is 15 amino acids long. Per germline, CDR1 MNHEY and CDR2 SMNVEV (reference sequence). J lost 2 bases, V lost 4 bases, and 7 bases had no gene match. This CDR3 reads CASSSNPTGAYEQYF. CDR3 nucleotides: TGTGCCAGCAGTTCAAACCCGACAGGGGCCTACGAGCAGTACTTC.

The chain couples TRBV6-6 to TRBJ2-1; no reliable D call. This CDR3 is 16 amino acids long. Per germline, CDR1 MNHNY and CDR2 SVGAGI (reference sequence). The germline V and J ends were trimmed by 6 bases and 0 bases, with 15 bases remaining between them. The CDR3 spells CASSTIPPYSYNEQFF. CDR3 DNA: TGTGCCAGCAGCACGATCCCTCCCTACTCCTACAATGAGCAGTTCTTC.

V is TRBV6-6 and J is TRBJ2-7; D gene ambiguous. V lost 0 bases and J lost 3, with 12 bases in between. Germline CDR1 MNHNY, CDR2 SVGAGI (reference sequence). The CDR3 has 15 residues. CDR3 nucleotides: TGTGCCAGCAGTTACTCGGCCGGGCGTGACTACGAGCAGTACTTC. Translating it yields CASSYSAGRDYEQYF.

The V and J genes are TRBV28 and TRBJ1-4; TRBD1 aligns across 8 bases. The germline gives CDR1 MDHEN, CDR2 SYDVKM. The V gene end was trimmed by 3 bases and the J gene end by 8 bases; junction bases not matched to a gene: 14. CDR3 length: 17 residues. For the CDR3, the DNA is TGTGCCAGCAGTTTCGTCTACGAGACAGGGGAGAGGGAAAAACTGTTTTTT. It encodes CASSFVYETGEREKLFF.

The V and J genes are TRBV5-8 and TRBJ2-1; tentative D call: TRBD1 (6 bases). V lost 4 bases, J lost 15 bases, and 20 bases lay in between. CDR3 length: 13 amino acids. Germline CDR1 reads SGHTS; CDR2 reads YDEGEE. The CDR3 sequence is CASSPILRDIRFF. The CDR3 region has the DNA TGTGCCAGCAGCCCTATTCTCCGGGACATCCGGTTCTTC.

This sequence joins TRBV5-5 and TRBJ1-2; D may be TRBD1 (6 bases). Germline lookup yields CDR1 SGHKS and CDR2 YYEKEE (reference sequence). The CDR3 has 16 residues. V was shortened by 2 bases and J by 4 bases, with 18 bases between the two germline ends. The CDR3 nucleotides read TGTGCCAGCAGCTTAACCGGGGGCGGGGTTAGCTATGGCTACACCTTC. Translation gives CASSLTGGGVSYGYTF. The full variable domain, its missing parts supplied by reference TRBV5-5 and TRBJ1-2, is DAGVTQSPTHLIKTRGQQVTLRCSPISGHKSVSWYQQVLGQGPQFIFQYYEKEERGRGNFPDRFSARQFPNYSSELNVNALLLGDSALYLCASSLTGGGVSYGYTFGSGTRLTVV.

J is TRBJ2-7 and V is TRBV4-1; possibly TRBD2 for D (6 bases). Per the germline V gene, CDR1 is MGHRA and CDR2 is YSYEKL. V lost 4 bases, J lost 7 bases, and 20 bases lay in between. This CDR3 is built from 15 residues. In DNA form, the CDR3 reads TGCGCCAGCAGCCGCTCCGCGCGGGCGGGATGGGAGCAGTACTTC. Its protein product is CASSRSARAGWEQYF.

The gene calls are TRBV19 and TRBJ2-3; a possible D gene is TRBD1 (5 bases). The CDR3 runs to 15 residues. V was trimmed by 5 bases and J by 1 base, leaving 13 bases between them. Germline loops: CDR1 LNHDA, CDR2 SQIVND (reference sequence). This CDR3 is CASSADKYGTDTQYF. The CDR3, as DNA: TGTGCCAGTAGTGCGGACAAATATGGCACAGATACGCAGTATTTT.

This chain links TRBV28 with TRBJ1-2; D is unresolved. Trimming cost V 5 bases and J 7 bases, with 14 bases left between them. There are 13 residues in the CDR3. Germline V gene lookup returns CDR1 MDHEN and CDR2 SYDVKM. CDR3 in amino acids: CASSPPGVVGYTF. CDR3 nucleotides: TGTGCCAGCAGTCCTCCTGGAGTGGTTGGCTACACCTTC.

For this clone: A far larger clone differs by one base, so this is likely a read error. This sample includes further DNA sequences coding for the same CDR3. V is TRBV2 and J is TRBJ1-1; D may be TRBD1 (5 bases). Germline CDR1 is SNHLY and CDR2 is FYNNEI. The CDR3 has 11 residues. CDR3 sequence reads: CASRENTEAFF. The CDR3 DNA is TGCGCCAGCAGGGAGAACACTGAAGCTTTCTTT. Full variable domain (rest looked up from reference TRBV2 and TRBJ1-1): EPEVTQTPSHQVTQMGQEVILRCVPISNHLYFYWYRQILGQKVEFLVSFYNNEISEKSEIFDDQFSVERPDGSNFTLKIRSTKLEDSAMYFCASRENTEAFFGQGTRLTVV.

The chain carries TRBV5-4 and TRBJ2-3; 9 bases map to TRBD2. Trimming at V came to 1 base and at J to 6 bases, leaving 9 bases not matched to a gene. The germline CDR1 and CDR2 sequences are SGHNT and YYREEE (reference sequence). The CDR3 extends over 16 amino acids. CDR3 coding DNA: TGTGCCAGCAGCTTGTATTTAGCGGGAGCTGTGGATACGCAGTATTTT. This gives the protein CASSLYLAGAVDTQYF.

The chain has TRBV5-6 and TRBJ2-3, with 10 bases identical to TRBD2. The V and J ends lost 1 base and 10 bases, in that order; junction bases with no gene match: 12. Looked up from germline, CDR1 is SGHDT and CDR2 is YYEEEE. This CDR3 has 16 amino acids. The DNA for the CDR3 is TGTGCCAGCAGCTTGCGAAGCGGGAGGGCCGAGGTGCCGCAGTATTTT. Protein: CASSLRSGRAEVPQYF.

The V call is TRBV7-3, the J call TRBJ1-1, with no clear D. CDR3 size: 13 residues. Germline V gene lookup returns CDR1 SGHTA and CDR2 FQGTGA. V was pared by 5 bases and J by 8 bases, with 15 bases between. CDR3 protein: CASSRERGWEAFF. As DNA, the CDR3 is TGTGCCAGCAGCAGAGAACGGGGTTGGGAAGCTTTCTTT.

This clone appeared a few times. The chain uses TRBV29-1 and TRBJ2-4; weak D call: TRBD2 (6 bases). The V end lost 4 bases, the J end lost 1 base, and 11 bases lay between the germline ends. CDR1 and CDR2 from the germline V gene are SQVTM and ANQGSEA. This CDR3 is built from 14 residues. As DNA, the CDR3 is TGCAGCGTTGGGGAGGTGTGGGCCAAAAACATTCAGTACTTC. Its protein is CSVGEVWAKNIQYF.

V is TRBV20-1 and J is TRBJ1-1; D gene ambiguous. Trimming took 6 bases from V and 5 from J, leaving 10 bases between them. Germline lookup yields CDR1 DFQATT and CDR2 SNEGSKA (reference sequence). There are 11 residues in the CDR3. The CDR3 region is CSAGLRTEAFF. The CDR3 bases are TGCAGTGCCGGGTTACGAACTGAAGCTTTCTTT.